Below, one T cell receptor beta chain is given with its context. Its recognized antigen is unknown. No much larger clone is present one base from it, and per-base qualities are unavailable. This specimen belongs to a study of blood T cell repertoires in COVID-19 (dated by TCRdb to the early 2020s). Describing the broader study: Collaborator samples came from the United States, Italy and Spain and covered acute and convalescent phases of COVID-19. The prospective study material was composed of cDNA or gDNA derived from T cells, B-cell-depleted T cells, or PBMCs. Deeply sampled blood TCRbeta repertoires from subjects exposed to, actively infected with, or recovered from COVID-19 were included in the dataset. The repertoires were released in a freely available public database meant as a resource for research on the immune response to SARS-CoV-2. The samples were drawn from the first 160 participants of the ongoing ImmuneRACE study and from 1,254 subjects provided by 6 global collaborators. A de-identified subject ID, COVID-19 status, age in years and sex were almost always included in the sample metadata. HLA class I and class II types, where available, came from metadata supplied by the sample provider rather than from assay-based typing.

The investigation overall reported the following: The amount of clinical and demographic metadata varied by source and participant and was provided uncurated.

The CDR1 and CDR2 encoded by the germline V gene are KGHSH and LQKENI. Including the terminal cysteine and phenylalanine, the CDR3 comprises 16 residues. The kept DNA is CDR3 alone, 48 bases in frame from the first base. Ends trimmed: V by 3 bases, J by 5 bases; bases unmatched to a gene: 8. Collaborating institutions collected whole blood in K2EDTA tubes following their own protocols. Collaborator samples were shipped for TCRbeta analysis as frozen whole blood, isolated PBMCs, or DNA extracted from either sample type. The immunoSEQ Assay, a bias-controlled multiplex PCR, was used to amplify TCRbeta CDR3 regions from genomic DNA. For the original study's pipeline: Within the assay, amplification of reference gene primers was used to estimate how many nucleated cells each sample contained. To quantify the absolute abundance of each unique TCRbeta CDR3 rearrangement, sequence reads were collapsed and filtered. For each sample, productive Simpson clonality was calculated as the square root of Simpson's diversity index over productive rearrangements. TCRdb took this table from immuneACCESS and kept in-frame rearrangements with V and J called. Such tables lack part of the clones; where checked against another copy, unresolved V genes explain under half of the gap, and the rest is unexplained. V, J and clone size are those of that table, while D and trimming were read from the DNA. The sample has 80,000 to 100,000 clones on record, about 80% of them singletons. The top ten clones comprise 16% of the sample.

This TCR came from a human donor in a cohort sampled during active COVID-19. The rearrangement combines TRBV18 with TRBJ2-1; 9 bases in between match TRBD1. Input material: peripheral blood. The CDR3 reads as follows: CASSPNSGQGNNEQFF. The nucleotides are TGTGCCAGCTCACCGAACTCGGGACAGGGAAACAATGAGCAGTTCTTC.